This T cell receptor (beta chain) appears in the sequencing data of a study of T and B cells in COVID-19 patients. Study background: Of 20 to 25 active-infection patients, 12 were critically ill with mechanical ventilation or extracorporeal membrane oxygenation.

This clonotype is medium-sized. Its antigen is undetermined. Study-wide results and caveats: At recovery TRB diversity and richness exceeded healthy donors, after highly clonal active COVID-19 repertoires. In COVID-19 patients, T cell receptor beta variable and joining gene use was reportedly strongly skewed.

The CDR3 has 12 residues. V was pared by 5 bases and J by 6 bases, with 9 bases between. Germline CDR1 is LNHDA and CDR2 is SQIVND (reference sequence). TRB was amplified from about 260-540 ng of blood genomic DNA. Multiplex PCR with BIOMED2 TRB-A/B primer pools amplified TRB rearrangements. MiXCR, applied by TCRdb to the multiplex PCR reads, yields one record per CDR3 protein. The table shows 20,000 to 30,000 distinct CDR3 sequences, with approximately 32% occurring only once. This receptor was identified in a human donor who had recovered from COVID-19. Specimen: blood. V and J are TRBV19 and TRBJ2-3; D gene uncertain. This CDR3 reads CASSPRLDTQYF. The CDR3 coding sequence is TGTGCCAGTAGTCCCCGACTGGATACGCAGTATTTT.